This T cell receptor beta chain appears in the sequencing data of a study of neurological immune-mediated disorders. The starting material, 2 million PBMCs stored at -80 C, gave rise to the unsorted libraries. Looked up from germline, CDR1 is SGHTS and CDR2 is YDEGEE. The CDR3 length is 16 residues. The V end was cut by 4 bases, the J end by 1 base, with 16 bases between. This clonotype was counted at least ten times. Over 170 million TCR-beta sequences (from 15-18 subjects) were yielded by each sequencing run. Via MiXCR, TCRdb re-called the 5' RACE reads, giving one row per CDR3 protein. Of more than 15,000 distinct CDR3 sequences in the sample, roughly 14% are singletons; the top ten hold about 13%.

The sequenced sample consisted of PBMCs. The sequence derives from a man in his fifties or sixties with HTLV-1-associated myelopathy (HAM/TSP). The chain combines TRBV5-8 with TRBJ2-3; no clear D. CDR3 sequence reads: CASSPGGGWGTDTQYF. The CDR3 bases are TGTGCCAGCAGCCCAGGCGGCGGATGGGGCACAGATACGCAGTATTTT.